The present entry profiles one T cell receptor beta chain with its context. This clone's antigen is unknown. There are no base qualities to consult, and no much larger clone falls within one base. Library preparation employed 5' RACE. TCRdb shows the sequencer as NextSeq 500. To correct for sequencing error and PCR bias, the TCR library protocol tagged individual cDNA molecules with unique molecular identifiers. Sequencing covered both TCR alpha and beta chains, and within each sample the abundances of alpha and beta sequences were tightly co-correlated. For the original study's pipeline: Decombinator V4 was used to annotate TCR sequences for V gene, J gene and CDR3. Expanded TCRs were defined as changing significantly between any two time points under a Poisson model with p below 0.0001. TCR abundances were normalised to the total number of TCRs sequenced in each sample and reported as counts per million. TRAV1-2 paired with TRAJ12, TRAJ20 or TRAJ33 defined MAIT TCRs, while TRAV10 paired with TRAJ18 defined iNKT TCRs. A search of VDJdb, accessed on 1 November 2021, was run for TCRs annotated to CMV, EBV and SARS-CoV-2, with TCRs annotated for multiple antigens excluded. Through fastp at Q25 and MiXCR, TCRdb rebuilt clones from the public reads, retaining in-frame beta chains. Each entry is one CDR3 protein sequence, shown with its most common DNA and genes. TCRdb, rather than the study authors, made the V and J calls. For this sample there are about 40,000 distinct CDR3 sequences; 20% to 25% appear just once. Jointly, the top ten make up around 5% of the sample.

A case-control design nested within a healthcare worker cohort in London, UK, was used, with weekly nasopharyngeal swab PCR tests and blood sampling performed. Healthcare workers were enrolled in the week of the UK lockdown, from 23 to 31 March 2020, and were followed every week for up to roughly 15 weeks. This sample was included in a study of early T cells in non-severe SARS-CoV-2 infection (dated by TCRdb to about 2021). As for the study more broadly: Bulk RNA from unsorted whole blood was used for TCR sequencing, so alpha and beta chains could not be paired. Summary of the overall study and its limitations: Matching against VDJdb was skewed toward anti-spike CD8 responses, likely underestimated virus-specific expansions, and missed private and CD4 specificities.

The cysteine opens and the phenylalanine closes a CDR3 of 15 amino acids. CDR3 DNA only is kept here, 45 bases in frame from base 1. The junction carries 15 bases between V and J, which are trimmed by 3 bases and 2 bases respectively. For CDR1 and CDR2, the germline V gene (reference sequence) lists SGHKS and YYEKEE. This receptor chain uses TRBV5-5 and TRBJ2-7; the D element might be TRBD1 or TRBD2, as each aligns at 5 bases. The TCR was taken from an adult who was a healthcare worker with PCR-confirmed SARS-CoV-2 infection or an uninfected control (not recorded which). Sequenced material: whole blood, taken at baseline. CDR3 protein: CASSSQPRGTYEQYF. The sequenced DNA: TGTGCCAGCAGCTCACAACCCCGGGGCACCTACGAGCAGTACTTC.